This TCR beta chain comes out of a study of T cell repertoires in cytomegalovirus infection. Study-wide context: Indications came from public TCR beta signatures; they pointed to CMV infection and to a matching HLA type.

Study-wide findings and caveats: Cumulated frequencies of public TCR beta families served to identify carriers of CMV plus the relevant HLA. The ex vivo response was dominated by HLA-C-restricted CMV-specific TCR beta clonotypes.

MiXCR, applied by TCRdb to the reads, yields one record per CDR3 protein. This sample has some 350,000 distinct CDR3 sequences; 15% to 20% occur once, and the top ten carry 8.7%. This clonotype appeared once. Its antigen remains unknown. This CDR3 is 13 amino acids long. From germline, CDR1 is SNHLY and CDR2 FYNNEI. V was pared by 6 bases and J by 12 bases, with 10 bases of the junction left unmatched. This chain connects TRBV2 to TRBJ1-1; 10 bases fit TRBD1. The TCR originated in a human donor in good health (CMV status not recorded). Some clones in this sample may be carry-over from other donors' samples. Sequencing was done on a sample of PBMCs. CDR3 in amino acids: CASSRGQGLLTFF. In nucleotides, the CDR3 is TGTGCCAGCAGCCGGGGACAGGGGTTATTGACTTTCTTT. Combining the CDR3 with reference TRBV2 and TRBJ1-1 gives the whole variable domain EPEVTQTPSHQVTQMGQEVILRCVPISNHLYFYWYRQILGQKVEFLVSFYNNEISEKSEIFDDQFSVERPDGSNFTLKIRSTKLEDSAMYFCASSRGQGLLTFFGQGTRLTVV.